The present entry profiles one T cell receptor beta chain with its context. The target of this receptor is not known. The record has no base qualities; no much larger clone is one base away. The sample belongs to a study of T cell repertoires in cytomegalovirus infection (dated by TCRdb to between 2018 and 2021). The study in broad terms: Recently identified HLA-C-restricted CMV epitopes, whose presentation resists viral immunomodulation, were targeted by peptide stimulations together with well-studied HLA-B-restricted epitopes. Donor HLA type was relevant to the analysis, as public TCR beta signatures indicated carriage of CMV infection together with the matching HLA type. What the authors observed across the whole study: The ex vivo response was dominated by HLA-C-restricted CMV-specific TCR beta clonotypes, which also provided the single most frequent clonotype in two of eight donors. In both this cohort and an independent roughly 400-donor cohort, the cumulative frequency of public TCR beta family members distinguished carriers of CMV infection plus the relevant HLA type.

TCRdb lists the instrument as Illumina HiSeq 1500. TCRdb handled the public reads itself, with Q25 trimming in fastp and clone calling in MiXCR, and kept productive beta chains. Every distinct CDR3 protein forms one entry, paired with its most common genes and DNA. Within this sample are hundreds of thousands of distinct CDR3 sequences, with about two fifths of them counted one time only. The ten largest clones represent 43% of the sample. CDR1 is given as MNHEY and CDR2 as SMNVEV, both from the germline V gene (reference sequence). The cysteine opens and the phenylalanine closes a CDR3 of 16 amino acids. This entry keeps only the CDR3 DNA: 48 bases, framed from base 1. V and J lose 5 bases and 5 bases, and a span of 21 bases separates them. The treatment or condition label, as the study defines it: in vitro stimulation with specific CMV peptide epitopes to enrich CMV-specific T cells.

This TCR came from a human donor in good health (CMV status not recorded). Some clones in this sample may be carry-over from other donors' samples. Recombination linked TRBV27 to TRBJ2-5; a tentative D match to TRBD2 spans 5 bases. The sequencing here drew on cultured PBMCs, taken from culture after CMV antigen stimulation. The DNA sequence is as follows: TGTGCCAGCAGTCCCCCCCGGGGTCTAGAACGCGAGACCCAGTACTTC. This is translated as CASSPPRGLERETQYF.